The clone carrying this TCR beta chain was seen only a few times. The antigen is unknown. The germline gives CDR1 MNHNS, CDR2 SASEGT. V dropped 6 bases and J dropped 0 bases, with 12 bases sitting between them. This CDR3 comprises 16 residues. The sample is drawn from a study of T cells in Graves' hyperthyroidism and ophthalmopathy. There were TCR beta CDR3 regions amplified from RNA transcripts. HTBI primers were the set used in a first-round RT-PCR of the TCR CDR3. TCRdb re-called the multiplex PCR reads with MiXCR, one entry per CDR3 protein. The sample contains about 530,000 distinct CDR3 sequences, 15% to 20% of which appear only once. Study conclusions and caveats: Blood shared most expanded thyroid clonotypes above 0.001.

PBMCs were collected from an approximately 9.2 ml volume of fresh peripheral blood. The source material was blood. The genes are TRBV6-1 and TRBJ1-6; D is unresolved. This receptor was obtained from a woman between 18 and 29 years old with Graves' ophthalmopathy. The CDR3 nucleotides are TGTGCCAGCAGAGATGGACGGAGCTCCTATAATTCACCCCTCCACTTT. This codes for CASRDGRSSYNSPLHF.